These T cell receptor beta chains were read from a single sample in a study of T-cell reconstitution after alpha-beta-depleted transplantation in children. One entry per CDR3 protein, called by TCRdb with MiXCR from the PCR reads. This table has about 3,000 distinct CDR3 sequences, under 30% appearing once. The sample was PBMCs, mostly from graft donor cells, taken 60 days after TCRalphabeta/CD19-depleted stem cell transplant. The receptor set was obtained from a male patient under 10 years old who had a stem cell transplant for acute myeloid leukemia, so the T cells may come from the graft donor. CDR3s leave out the opening cysteine and the closing phenylalanine or tryptophan. The order of the fields is J gene, D gene, V gene, CDR3 protein. The D gene is left open where the match is weak.

>TRBJ2-5|NA|TRBV23-1
ASSQYRGSETQY
>TRBJ2-5|NA|TRBV14
ASSHRPRETQY
>TRBJ2-7|TRBD1|TRBV20-1
SARHGTGIGEQY
>TRBJ2-1|NA|TRBV7-9
ASSLGGYEQF
>TRBJ1-2|NA|TRBV5-1
ASSLEPSAGYT
>TRBJ1-1|NA|TRBV19
ASSIRAEAF
>TRBJ2-5|NA|TRBV20-1
SAPDYQETQY
>TRBJ1-2|NA|TRBV7-9
ASSLVGGARANYGYT
>TRBJ1-2|TRBD1|TRBV5-5
ASSWDRAGYGYT
>TRBJ2-1|NA|TRBV29-1
SVDYEQF
>TRBJ2-5|NA|TRBV10-3
AISRGGSSPQETQY
>TRBJ1-3|NA|TRBV20-1
SARDRVAGNTIY
>TRBJ1-1|NA|TRBV28
AISPALENTEAF
>TRBJ2-5|NA|TRBV3-1
ASSQVVQETQY
>TRBJ2-5|TRBD1|TRBV5-1
ASSSGGAGGETQY
>TRBJ2-1|NA|TRBV12-5
ASGLGAGSYNEQF
>TRBJ2-3|NA|TRBV4-3
ASSQEAWGTDTQY
>TRBJ1-5|NA|TRBV7-9
ASSLDSNQPQH
>TRBJ2-6|TRBD1|TRBV5-1
ASSLSTGTGAGANVLT
>TRBJ2-5|TRBD2|TRBV7-9
ASSPWSGAGETQY
>TRBJ1-2|TRBD1|TRBV15
ATSTTGGESDYGYT
>TRBJ2-2|TRBD1|TRBV5-6
ASSLGTGDTGELF
>TRBJ2-2|NA|TRBV15
ATSRGGSNTGELF
>TRBJ2-7|NA|TRBV3-1
ASSQETSEQY
>TRBJ1-2|NA|TRBV6-5
ASSYSISGSRNYGYT
>TRBJ1-2|NA|TRBV20-1
SARERQANYGYT
>TRBJ2-1|NA|TRBV5-2
AMGPGPLSYNEQF
>TRBJ1-5|TRBD1|TRBV7-2
ASSSGTGVQPQH
>TRBJ1-1|NA|TRBV7-9
ASSLGGGGNTEAF
>TRBJ2-5|NA|TRBV7-8
ASTTQVGGPGETQY
>TRBJ2-3|NA|TRBV20-1
SGIVGTDTQY
>TRBJ1-3|NA|TRBV5-2
ARGPGQANTIY
>TRBJ2-7|NA|TRBV7-9
ASSQVGDASYEQY
>TRBJ1-5|NA|TRBV7-9
ASSLAGSNQPQH
>TRBJ1-1|NA|TRBV18
ASSPLGGTEAF
>TRBJ2-5|TRBD2|TRBV15
ATSYIAGETQY
>TRBJ2-1|NA|TRBV6-1
ASSEVHEQF
>TRBJ2-1|TRBD2|TRBV3-1
ATCQDLGNPGGSYNEQF
>TRBJ1-5|NA|TRBV27
ASSSPGQPQH
>TRBJ1-2|TRBD1|TRBV9
ASSTRGRGGYT
>TRBJ2-3|NA|TRBV2
ASSEESTDTQY
>TRBJ2-2|TRBD2|TRBV24-1
ATGAGGDTGELF
>TRBJ2-3|TRBD2|TRBV7-9
ASSPEGGGALHTQY
>TRBJ2-3|NA|TRBV11-2
ASSLLGFADTQY
>TRBJ2-7|TRBD2|TRBV4-2
ARGPGLSSGSYEQY
>TRBJ1-1|NA|TRBV6-5
ASSAPELLEAF
>TRBJ2-7|NA|TRBV5-6
ASRTWIAGHRSYEQY
>TRBJ2-5|NA|TRBV7-9
ASSLGGRETQY
>TRBJ2-1|TRBD2|TRBV12-5
ASGDGLAGGAYNEQF
>TRBJ2-5|NA|TRBV13
ASSLGHPGETQY
>TRBJ1-1|NA|TRBV7-9
ASSLAQEIEAF